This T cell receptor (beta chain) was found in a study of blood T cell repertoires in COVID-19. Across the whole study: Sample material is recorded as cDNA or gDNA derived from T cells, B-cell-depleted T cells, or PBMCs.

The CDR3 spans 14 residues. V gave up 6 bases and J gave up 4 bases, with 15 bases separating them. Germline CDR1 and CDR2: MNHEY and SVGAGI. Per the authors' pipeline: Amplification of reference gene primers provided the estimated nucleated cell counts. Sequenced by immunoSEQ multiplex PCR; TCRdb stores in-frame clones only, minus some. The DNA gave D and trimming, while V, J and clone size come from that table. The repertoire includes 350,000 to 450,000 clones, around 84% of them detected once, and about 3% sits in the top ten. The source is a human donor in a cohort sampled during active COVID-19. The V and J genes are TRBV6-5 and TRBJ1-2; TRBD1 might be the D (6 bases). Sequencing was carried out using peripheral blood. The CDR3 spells CASRPWGPGYGYTF. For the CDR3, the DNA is TGTGCCAGCAGACCCTGGGGGCCCGGCTATGGCTACACCTTC.